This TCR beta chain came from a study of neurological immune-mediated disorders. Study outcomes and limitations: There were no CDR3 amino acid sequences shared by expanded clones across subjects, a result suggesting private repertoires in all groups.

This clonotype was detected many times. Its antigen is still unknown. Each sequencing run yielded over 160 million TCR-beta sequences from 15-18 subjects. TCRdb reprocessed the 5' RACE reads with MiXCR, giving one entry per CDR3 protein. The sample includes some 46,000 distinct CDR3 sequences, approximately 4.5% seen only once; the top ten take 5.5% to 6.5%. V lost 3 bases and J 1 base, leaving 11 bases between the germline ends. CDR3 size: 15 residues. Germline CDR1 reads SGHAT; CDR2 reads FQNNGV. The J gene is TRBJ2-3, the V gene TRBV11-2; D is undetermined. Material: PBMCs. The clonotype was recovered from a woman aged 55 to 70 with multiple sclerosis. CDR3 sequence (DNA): TGTGCCAGCAGCTTGGCCGGGCCCCGCACAGATACGCAGTATTTT. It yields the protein CASSLAGPRTDTQYF.